A single sample gave rise to the 8 T cell receptor beta chains below, sequenced in a study of shared T cell receptors in the human thymus. Clones were sequenced by immunoSEQ multiplex PCR, and TCRdb holds only the in-frame ones, with some missing. The repertoire holds under 850,000 clones, with around 89% as singletons. The data were also submitted as part of a second study, on human thymus T cells.

The source material was thymocytes. The origin of the receptors is a boy less than two years old with a congenital heart defect.

The chain has TRBV29-1 and TRBJ1-3; D remains unclear. The CDR3 contains 13 residues. Germline V gene data show CDR1 as SQVTM and CDR2 as ANQGSEA. V lost 7 bases to trimming and J lost 4 bases, with 14 bases between them. The CDR3 nucleotides are TGCAGCGGTGACGGGGTGTGGGGAAACACCATATATTTT. Translated, it gives CSGDGVWGNTIYF.

The rearrangement joins TRBV14 to TRBJ2-1, with 10 bases identical to TRBD2. The CDR3 totals 16 residues. Per the germline V gene, CDR1 is SGHDN and CDR2 is FVKESK. V was clipped by 4 bases and J by 2 bases; unmatched bases: 5. This chain's CDR3 is CASSPLAGAAYNEQFF. The CDR3 bases are TGTGCCAGCAGCCCCCTAGCGGGGGCCGCCTACAATGAGCAGTTCTTC.

The V gene is TRBV9, the J gene TRBJ2-2, with unresolved D. The CDR3 contains 16 residues. The V gene's germline CDR1 is SGDLS and CDR2 YYNGEE. V was pared by 0 bases and J by 3 bases, with 12 bases between. Written as DNA, the CDR3 is TGTGCCAGCAGCGTAGCTACCGGGTTATACACCGGGGAGCTGTTTTTT. This codes for CASSVATGLYTGELFF.

The CDR3 sequence: CASREVTNEKLFF. The CDR3 nucleotides are TGTGCCAGCCGGGAGGTAACTAATGAAAAACTGTTTTTT. The chain carries TRBV25-1 and TRBJ1-4; no clear D gene. The V gene's germline CDR1 is MGHDK and CDR2 SYGVNS. The CDR3 contains 13 residues. V shed 8 bases and J shed 1 base, with 8 bases lying between them.

The chain carries TRBV7-2 and TRBJ2-1; 8 bases fit TRBD2. The V gene's germline CDR1 is SGHTA and CDR2 FQGNSA. With 6 bases clipped from V and 4 bases from J, the junction kept 8 bases outside the gene matches. The CDR3 sequence is 15 residues long. DNA of the CDR3: TGTGCCAGCAGGGGAGCGGGAGCGGGATACAATGAGCAGTTCTTC. As protein: CASRGAGAGYNEQFF.

The rearrangement links TRBV7-2 to TRBJ2-7; 9 bases map to TRBD2. V lost 5 bases and J lost 5; bases outside the gene matches: 19. The CDR3 has 18 amino acids. The germline gives CDR1 SGHTA, CDR2 FQGNSA. The CDR3 region is CASSPKGLAPKCPHEQYF. The CDR3 DNA is TGTGCCAGCAGCCCCAAGGGACTAGCCCCTAAATGTCCCCACGAGCAGTACTTC.

The chain has TRBV7-4 and TRBJ2-3, with 7 bases fitting TRBD2. The germline V gene has CDR1 SGHVT and CDR2 SQSDAQ. V trimming: 3 bases; J trimming: 4 bases; junction bases outside the gene matches: 7. CDR3 length: 15 residues. The CDR3 coding sequence is TGTGCCAGCAGCTTGGGCGGGAGTGGGTCAGATACGCAGTATTTT. Translating it yields CASSLGGSGSDTQYF.

This sequence joins TRBV6-6 and TRBJ2-7, with a weak D call TRBD2 (6 bases). Trimming removed 7 bases from V and 3 bases from J, with 16 bases in between. Germline-derived CDR1 and CDR2 are MNHNY and SVGAGI (reference sequence). CDR3 size: 14 residues. The CDR3 loop is CASKGKAGRYEQYF. CDR3 DNA sequence: TGTGCCAGCAAAGGTAAAGCGGGCCGCTACGAGCAGTACTTC.